A selection of T cell receptor beta chains follows, all from one sample in a study of CD8+CD57+ T cells in acquired aplastic anemia. TCRdb reanalysed the reads using MiXCR and keeps one entry per CDR3 protein. The data hold 100,000 to 150,000 distinct CDR3 sequences, with roughly 50% observed a single time. The source material was sorted CD4+, CD8+, or CD8+CD57+ T cells (not recorded which) from PBMCs. The receptors stem from a human donor in good health, serving as a control. The CDR3 runs from the conserved cysteine through the conserved F or W. The D gene is left open where the match is weak. Clone size, where shown, is once, few, many, or a class for clones that have expanded.

TRBV2	TRBD2	many	TRBJ2-1	TGTGCCAGCAGACTCGGGACTAGCGGGTTGAATGAGCAGTTCTTC	CASRLGTSGLNEQFF
TRBV10-1	TRBD2	NA	TRBJ2-5	TGCGCCAGCAGTGAGGAGCGGGGGGCTGGAGAGACCCAGTACTTC	CASSEERGAGETQYF
TRBV10-3	NA	NA	TRBJ2-3	TGTGCCATCGGACCAGCGGGTGCATCTAGCACAGATACGCAGTATTTT	CAIGPAGASSTDTQYF
TRBV10-3	NA	NA	TRBJ1-2	TGTGCCATCAGGGGGGGGGCGGAGGATCCTGGCTACACCTTC	CAIRGGAEDPGYTF
TRBV2	TRBD2	NA	TRBJ2-5	TGTGCCAGCAGTGGGGCGGGGGGGAGTCAAGAGACCCAGTACTTC	CASSGAGGSQETQYF
TRBV19	TRBD1	NA	TRBJ2-2	TGTGCCAGTAGTACCCGGACAGGGAGCACCGGGGAGCTGCTTTTT	CASSTRTGSTGELLF
TRBV12-3/TRBV12-4	TRBD1	NA	TRBJ1-2	TGTGCCAGCAGTTTTGGGCCGGGGAAGAGGGGACAGGGCGACTTTGGCTACACCTTC	CASSFGPGKRGQGDFGYTF
TRBV7-3	TRBD1	NA	TRBJ1-1	TGTGCCAGCAGCTTGAGCGGACAGGGGAACACTGAAGCTTCCTTT	CASSLSGQGNTEASF
TRBV9	NA	many	TRBJ1-5	TGTGCCAGCAGCCCCGGGACTCAAAGAGATCAGCCCCAGCATTTT	CASSPGTQRDQPQHF
TRBV7-9	TRBD1	once	TRBJ2-7	TGTGCCAGCAGCTTATCTCAGGGGGCTTTGGACGAGCAGTACTTC	CASSLSQGALDEQYF
TRBV29-1	TRBD1	NA	TRBJ1-2	TGCAGCGTTGACCCGACAGGGGTGAACTATGGCTACACCTTC	CSVDPTGVNYGYTF
TRBV19	NA	NA	TRBJ1-4	TGTGCCAGTAGTAGGGCCGGACAGCCCAATGAAAAACTGTTTTTT	CASSRAGQPNEKLFF
TRBV10-3	TRBD1	NA	TRBJ1-1	TGTGCCATCAGTTGGGGACAGGGGAACACTGAAGCTTTCTTT	CAISWGQGNTEAFF
TRBV2	NA	NA	TRBJ1-3	TGTGCCAGCAGATGGGGCTCTGGAAACACCATATATTTT	CASRWGSGNTIYF
TRBV15	NA	NA	TRBJ1-1	TGTGCCACCAGCAAGAGCCCCAACACTGAAGCTTTCTTT	CATSKSPNTEAFF